This TCR beta chain came from a study of blood T cell repertoires in COVID-19. The protocol was immunoSEQ multiplex PCR, while the TCRdb copy is restricted to in-frame clones and leaves out a portion. The data show hundreds of thousands of clones, about 88% seen once. Germline V lookup: CDR1 SGHAT, CDR2 FQNNGV. V was shortened by 5 bases and J by 4 bases, with 6 bases between the two germline ends. The CDR3 runs to 12 residues. J is TRBJ2-1 and V is TRBV11-2; unclear D gene. This clonotype was obtained from a woman in her 40s who had recovered from COVID-19. Specimen: peripheral blood. CDR3 DNA: TGTGCCAGCAGCCGTTCTTACAATGAGCAGTTCTTC. Its translation: CASSRSYNEQFF.